A single sample gave rise to the 10 T cell receptor beta chains below, sequenced in a study of T cells expressing NK-cell markers (dated by TCRdb to 2018 to 2020). Library generation was performed with 5' RACE. The reads were generated on an Illumina HiSeq 2000. Following reprocessing of the reads by TCRdb, the data hold one row per CDR3 protein sequence and no DNA is available. The sample's clone listing holds 550,000 to 600,000 distinct CDR3 sequences. Of the sample, 3% to 4.5% is held by the ten largest clones. Sequencing was carried out using blood T cells: a sorted CD56 or NKG2C T cell subset, CD4+ or CD8+ T cells, or bulk PBMC T cells (not recorded which). The receptors come from a man between 18 and 29 years old in good health. Donor details come from another sample of the same person, matched by shared clones.

This chain uses TRBV29-1 with TRBJ2-2; TCRdb outputs TRBD2, but without DNA this stays unchecked. Germline values: CDR1 SQVTM, CDR2 ANQGSEA. There are 16 residues in the CDR3. The CDR3 loop is CSVAYTSGGGTGELFF.

V usage is TRBV3-1 and J usage is TRBJ2-2; TCRdb picks TRBD2, but there is no DNA to check that call. The germline CDR1 and CDR2 sequences are LGHDT and YNNKEL (reference sequence). The CDR3 spans 15 residues. CDR3 residues: CASSIGLADTGELFF.

The chain combines TRBV20-1 with TRBJ2-7; with no DNA, the TCRdb D assignment of TRBD1 cannot be verified. Germline V gene sequence: CDR1 DFQATT, CDR2 SNEGSKA (reference sequence). This CDR3 spans 14 amino acids. The CDR3: CSASDPGRIYEQYF.

The gene calls are TRBV21-1 and TRBJ2-1; TCRdb picks TRBD2, but there is no DNA to check that call. TRBV21-1 corresponds to a pseudogene. The CDR3 consists of 21 residues. CDR3 protein: CASSSPWSLAGGGTLLDEQFF.

The CDR3 here is CASSYQLNTGELFF. This chain links TRBV6-5 with TRBJ2-2. CDR3 size: 14 residues. Germline lookup yields CDR1 MNHEY and CDR2 SVGAGI.

The CDR3 loop is CATSRLPGDTGELFF. The V and J genes are TRBV15 and TRBJ2-2; TCRdb returns TRBD2, unconfirmable since there is no DNA. Germline V gene lookup returns CDR1 LNHNV and CDR2 YYDKDF (reference sequence). The CDR3 is made up of 15 amino acids.

V usage is TRBV30 and J usage is TRBJ2-7; with no DNA, the TCRdb D assignment of TRBD1 cannot be verified. The CDR3 covers 14 residues. CDR1 is GTSNPN, CDR2 SVGIG, per germline (reference sequence). CDR3 loop: CAWSVLLGQYEQYF.

The gene calls are TRBV2 and TRBJ2-1; TCRdb lists TRBD1, though no DNA is available to test this call. In germline, CDR1 is SNHLY, CDR2 FYNNEI. The length of the CDR3 is 14 residues. The CDR3 is CASSVDTGDYEQFF. The variable domain in full, with the rest retrieved from reference TRBV2 and TRBJ2-1, is EPEVTQTPSHQVTQMGQEVILRCVPISNHLYFYWYRQILGQKVEFLVSFYNNEISEKSEIFDDQFSVERPDGSNFTLKIRSTKLEDSAMYFCASSVDTGDYEQFFGPGTRLTVL.

The V and J genes are TRBV24-1 and TRBJ2-3; TCRdb lists TRBD2, though no DNA is available to test this call. Per the germline V gene, CDR1 is KGHDR and CDR2 is SFDVKD. There are 17 residues in the CDR3. CDR3 protein: CATSPSGTPRSTDTQYF.

V gene TRBV29-1 combines with J gene TRBJ2-7. The CDR3 has 13 amino acids. Germline CDR1 reads SQVTM; CDR2 reads ANQGSEA. CDR3 sequence reads: CSVEGLGSYEQYF.